This TCR beta chain stems from a study of molecular identifiers for immune sequencing clone quantification. At the level of the study: Replicate RNA from roughly 18,000 or 92,000 naive CD8 T cells formed five aliquots; four were sequenced.

Both previously described methods and listed TCR primers were employed to make bulk TCR libraries. TCRdb passed the PCR reads through MiXCR, listing each CDR3 protein once. The sample carries 300,000 to 400,000 distinct CDR3 sequences, about 23% recorded once. Germline V gene lookup returns CDR1 SGHAT and CDR2 FQNNGV. This CDR3 region has 18 residues. J was trimmed by 2 bases and V by 6 bases; bases with no gene match: 17. Regarding this clonotype: Its antigen is unknown.

Findings of the study overall: Should identical TCR molecules share a barcode, the sizes of highly expanded clones could be underestimated. Beyond 20 RNA copies, clones held over 98% of effector molecules, compared with under 1% in naive cells.

The receptor comes from a human donor in good health. Some libraries in this study had Jurkat cell RNA spiked in. The sequenced sample was naive CD8+ T cells from blood, with Jurkat cell RNA spiked in. Subset specified: FACS-sorted CD8+CD4-CCR7+CD45RA+ naive T cells. The chain recombines TRBV11-2 with TRBJ2-5; 8 bases align to TRBD2. CDR3 region: CASRPATSGGGTQETQYF. The CDR3 coding sequence is TGTGCCAGCAGACCCGCTACGTCGGGCGGGGGGACTCAAGAGACCCAGTACTTC.